The clone carrying this T cell receptor (beta chain) was detected many times. Its antigen is unidentified. A single record per CDR3 protein comes from TCRdb applying MiXCR to the 5' RACE reads. This sample has 25,000 to 30,000 distinct CDR3 sequences; roughly 6.9% occur once, and the top ten carry around 25%. This record comes from a study of spatial heterogeneity in lung cancer. Germline V gives CDR1 DFQATT, CDR2 SNEGSKA (reference sequence). Trimming pared 5 bases from V and 6 bases from J, leaving 6 bases between. The CDR3 sequence is 10 residues long. Study results and limitations: Mutation counts in tumors were tracked by counts of expanded intratumoral alpha and beta TCRs.

Time point given: sample taken at primary tumor resection. This chain joins TRBV20-1 and TRBJ2-3, with unresolved D. The sequence derives from a male donor with early-stage non-small cell lung cancer. The specimen was lung tumor tissue, collected at surgery. The CDR3 is CSAPRDTQYF. The CDR3 coding sequence is TGCAGTGCTCCTAGGGATACGCAGTATTTT.